A selection of T cell receptor beta chains follows, all from one sample in a study of response to subunit inactivated influenza vaccine. TCRdb processed the RT-PCR reads anew with MiXCR; each CDR3 protein has one entry. The table records 250,000 to 350,000 distinct CDR3 sequences, approximately 20% of them present only once. Source: PBMCs from blood, taken 21 months after vaccination. These receptors all come from a man aged 50 to 69 who received an inactivated influenza vaccine. CDR3s include the opening cysteine and the closing phenylalanine or tryptophan. Fields, in order: CDR3 length, V gene, D gene, clone size, J gene, CDR3 DNA, CDR3 protein. D genes are given only for firm matches. Size is stated for part of the rows, as once, few or many counts, or as a class when the clone is expanded.

length: 17; V: TRBV12-3/TRBV12-4; D: TRBD1; size: few; J: TRBJ1-1; DNA: TGTGCCAGCAGTGCCGGGACAGCACGATTAAAGAACACTGAAGCTTTCTTT; CDR3: CASSAGTARLKNTEAFF
length: 15; V: TRBV7-2; D: TRBD1; size: NA; J: TRBJ1-3; DNA: TGTGCCAGCAGCTCATACTACAGGGGTGAATACACCATATATTTT; CDR3: CASSSYYRGEYTIYF
length: 14; V: TRBV12-3/TRBV12-4; D: TRBD1; size: few; J: TRBJ1-1; DNA: TGTGCCAGCAGTTGGGACAGGTCGAACACTGAAGCTTTCTTT; CDR3: CASSWDRSNTEAFF
length: 15; V: TRBV28; D: NA; size: NA; J: TRBJ1-1; DNA: TGTGCCAGCAGTTTAACCGGGCATTCGAACACTGAAGCTTTCTTT; CDR3: CASSLTGHSNTEAFF
length: 13; V: TRBV28; D: TRBD2; size: NA; J: TRBJ2-3; DNA: TGTGCCAGCAGGGAGCCTCTAGCGGAATCGCAGTATTTT; CDR3: CASREPLAESQYF
length: 12; V: TRBV20-1; D: NA; size: NA; J: TRBJ2-3; DNA: TGCAGTGCTGCCCCTAGCACAGATACGCAGTATTTT; CDR3: CSAAPSTDTQYF
length: 13; V: TRBV6-1; D: NA; size: few; J: TRBJ2-7; DNA: TGTGCCAGCAGTAAGACAGCCTCCTACGAGCAGTACTTC; CDR3: CASSKTASYEQYF
length: 16; V: TRBV5-1; D: TRBD2; size: NA; J: TRBJ2-1; DNA: TGCGCCAGCAGCTTGTATACTAGCGGGACCCACAATGAGCAGTTCTTC; CDR3: CASSLYTSGTHNEQFF
length: 18; V: TRBV18; D: NA; size: few; J: TRBJ2-7; DNA: TGTGCCAGCTCACCAAGGTCCTTACTAAAATTAAGCTCCTACGAGCAGTACTTC; CDR3: CASSPRSLLKLSSYEQYF
length: 12; V: TRBV7-2; D: NA; size: few; J: TRBJ1-6; DNA: TGTGCCAGCAGCTTGGCTCATTCACCCCTCCACTTT; CDR3: CASSLAHSPLHF
length: 16; V: TRBV11-1; D: NA; size: many; J: TRBJ1-1; DNA: TGTGCCAGCAGTCCTCGTCCCGCAGGGCTTAACACTGAAGCTTTCTTT; CDR3: CASSPRPAGLNTEAFF
length: 14; V: TRBV7-9; D: NA; size: NA; J: TRBJ2-7; DNA: TGTGCCAGCAGCTCCCCGACAGGGAGGTACGAGCAGTACTTC; CDR3: CASSSPTGRYEQYF
length: 17; V: TRBV9; D: TRBD2; size: few; J: TRBJ2-1; DNA: TGTGCCAGCAGCCCGGGGGGGCTAGCGGGGTCCTACAATGAGCAGTTCTTC; CDR3: CASSPGGLAGSYNEQFF
length: 15; V: TRBV4-3; D: TRBD2; size: many; J: TRBJ2-3; DNA: TGCGCCAGCAGCCGGACTAGCGGGAGCACAGATACGCAGTATTTT; CDR3: CASSRTSGSTDTQYF
length: 15; V: TRBV25-1; D: NA; size: NA; J: TRBJ1-5; DNA: TGTGCCAGCAGTGAATCGACAGGCTTCAATCAGCCCCAGCATTTT; CDR3: CASSESTGFNQPQHF
length: 13; V: TRBV12-3/TRBV12-4; D: NA; size: many; J: TRBJ2-1; DNA: TGTGCCAGCAGCCGAAGGGCCACCAATGAGCAGTTCTTC; CDR3: CASSRRATNEQFF
length: 14; V: TRBV27; D: NA; size: NA; J: TRBJ1-6; DNA: TGTGCCAGCACCTCAGACAGGACCCCCTCACCCCTCCACTTT; CDR3: CASTSDRTPSPLHF
length: 15; V: TRBV2; D: TRBD2; size: few; J: TRBJ2-1; DNA: TGTGCCAGCAGTGGCCTAGCGGGAGTGGTTAATGAGCAGTTCTTC; CDR3: CASSGLAGVVNEQFF
length: 15; V: TRBV5-1; D: NA; size: NA; J: TRBJ2-4; DNA: TGCGCCAGCAGCTTGACAGGGATAGCCAAAAACATTCAGTACTTC; CDR3: CASSLTGIAKNIQYF
length: 18; V: TRBV28; D: TRBD1; size: NA; J: TRBJ1-6; DNA: TGTGCCAGCAGACCTATAACAGGGGGTCTAGGCTATAATTCACCCCTCCACTTT; CDR3: CASRPITGGLGYNSPLHF
length: 13; V: TRBV12-3/TRBV12-4; D: NA; size: few; J: TRBJ1-5; DNA: TGTGCCAGCGTTGGGAACGTCAATCAGCCCCAGCATTTT; CDR3: CASVGNVNQPQHF
length: 15; V: TRBV20-1; D: NA; size: many; J: TRBJ2-3; DNA: TGCAGTGCTAGTCTGTTGGCGGGAAATACAGATACGCAGTATTTT; CDR3: CSASLLAGNTDTQYF
length: 16; V: TRBV4-3; D: NA; size: NA; J: TRBJ2-4; DNA: NA; CDR3: CASSQDVGPGANIQYF
length: 14; V: TRBV7-9; D: NA; size: many; J: TRBJ1-1; DNA: TGTGCCAGCAGCTTACAACAGATGAACACTGAAGCTTTCTTT; CDR3: CASSLQQMNTEAFF
length: 16; V: TRBV4-3; D: NA; size: NA; J: TRBJ1-6; DNA: TGCGCCAGCAGCCAGTATTACCGGGAGGCAAATTCACCCCTCCACTTT; CDR3: CASSQYYREANSPLHF
length: 17; V: TRBV7-9; D: TRBD1; size: few; J: TRBJ1-1; DNA: TGTGCCAGCAGCTTAGATCGTCCAGGGGGTGTGAACACTGAAGCTTTCTTT; CDR3: CASSLDRPGGVNTEAFF
length: 16; V: TRBV6-2/TRBV6-3; D: NA; size: NA; J: TRBJ1-5; DNA: TGTGCCAGCAGTTACGAGGGAAGGGGTTTGGGTCAGCCCCAGCATTTT; CDR3: CASSYEGRGLGQPQHF
length: 15; V: TRBV4-1; D: NA; size: NA; J: TRBJ1-1; DNA: TGCGCCAGCAGCCCTAGCAGCCAGGCGAGGACTGAAGCTTTCTTT; CDR3: CASSPSSQARTEAFF
length: 14; V: TRBV5-6; D: TRBD1; size: NA; J: TRBJ1-2; DNA: TGTGCCAGCAGAAGACAGGGGTATCGGTATGGCTACACCTTC; CDR3: CASRRQGYRYGYTF
length: 15; V: TRBV7-2; D: TRBD1; size: NA; J: TRBJ2-7; DNA: TGTGCCAGCAGCAAACCGGGACAGGGGGTGGGTGAGCAGTACTTC; CDR3: CASSKPGQGVGEQYF
length: 16; V: TRBV27; D: NA; size: few; J: TRBJ2-1; DNA: TGTGCCAGCAGAAGCCCCCCCCCGGGAGACTACAATGAGCAGTTCTTC; CDR3: CASRSPPPGDYNEQFF
length: 13; V: TRBV4-3; D: NA; size: many; J: TRBJ1-6; DNA: TGCGCCAGCAGCCAAGTCATTGGGGGTGGCCTCCACTTT; CDR3: CASSQVIGGGLHF
length: 14; V: TRBV5-1; D: NA; size: NA; J: TRBJ2-7; DNA: TGCGCCAGCAGCTTGTACGTAGACCTGGGGGAGCAGTACTTC; CDR3: CASSLYVDLGEQYF
length: 15; V: TRBV7-2; D: NA; size: few; J: TRBJ1-5; DNA: TGTGCCAGCAGCCAACGTGGCCAGAGCAATCAGCCCCAGCATTTT; CDR3: CASSQRGQSNQPQHF
length: 16; V: TRBV20-1; D: TRBD1; size: NA; J: TRBJ1-1; DNA: TGCAGTGCTAGAGAGCTAGGGGGACAGGGATGGACTGAAGCTTTCTTT; CDR3: CSARELGGQGWTEAFF
length: 13; V: TRBV7-9; D: NA; size: NA; J: TRBJ1-5; DNA: TGTGCCAGCAGCTTAGGCGGGGTCGAACCCCAGCATTTT; CDR3: CASSLGGVEPQHF
length: 13; V: TRBV10-3; D: NA; size: few; J: TRBJ1-2; DNA: TGTGCCATCAGTCGGGCAGCTAACTATGGCTACACCTTC; CDR3: CAISRAANYGYTF
length: 15; V: TRBV6-1; D: NA; size: NA; J: TRBJ1-6; DNA: TGTGCCAGCAGTCCCCGCCGGCCCTATAATTCACCCCTCCACTTT; CDR3: CASSPRRPYNSPLHF
length: 16; V: TRBV20-1; D: TRBD2; size: NA; J: TRBJ2-3; DNA: TGCAGTGCTACTCCAACACTAGCGGCCATCACAGATACGCAGTATTTT; CDR3: CSATPTLAAITDTQYF
length: 14; V: TRBV20-1; D: TRBD2; size: few; J: TRBJ2-3; DNA: TGCAGTGTTACACCGGGACTAGCTACAGATACGCAGTATTTT; CDR3: CSVTPGLATDTQYF
length: 13; V: TRBV7-2; D: NA; size: NA; J: TRBJ2-7; DNA: TGTGCCAGCAGCTTACCAGGTTATTACGAGCAGTACTTC; CDR3: CASSLPGYYEQYF
length: 14; V: TRBV20-1; D: NA; size: NA; J: TRBJ2-3; DNA: TGCAGTACCCAAGGGGGGAGATCCACAGATATGCAGTATTTT; CDR3: CSTQGGRSTDMQYF
length: 16; V: TRBV29-1; D: TRBD2; size: NA; J: TRBJ2-1; DNA: TGCAGCGTCCCTGGGGCTAGCGGGGGGGCGCGGAATGAGCAGTTCTTC; CDR3: CSVPGASGGARNEQFF
length: 13; V: TRBV7-2; D: TRBD1; size: many; J: TRBJ1-5; DNA: TGTGCCAGCAGCGCACAGGGGGCTCAGCCCCAGCATTTT; CDR3: CASSAQGAQPQHF
length: 14; V: TRBV20-1; D: TRBD2; size: NA; J: TRBJ2-1; DNA: TGCAGTGCCAGCGCTCGGGGGGCCTACAATGAGCAGTTCTTC; CDR3: CSASARGAYNEQFF
length: 16; V: TRBV6-5; D: TRBD1; size: many; J: TRBJ1-2; DNA: TGTGCCAGCAGTTTCACCGGGACAGGGGCCAACTATGGCTACACCTTC; CDR3: CASSFTGTGANYGYTF
length: 15; V: TRBV19; D: NA; size: many; J: TRBJ1-5; DNA: TGTGCCAGTAAGTCCCGCAGGGGAGGCGATCAGCCCCAGCATTTT; CDR3: CASKSRRGGDQPQHF
length: 14; V: TRBV7-9; D: NA; size: many; J: TRBJ1-2; DNA: TGTGCCAGCAGCTTATCAGGGGAAGCTGATGGCTACACCTTC; CDR3: CASSLSGEADGYTF
length: 16; V: TRBV21-1; D: NA; size: NA; J: TRBJ2-7; DNA: TGTGCCAGCAGCAAAAAGGGGGCCCTTGTATCCTACGAGCAGTACTTC; CDR3: CASSKKGALVSYEQYF
length: 16; V: TRBV4-2; D: TRBD2; size: NA; J: TRBJ2-2; DNA: TGTGCCAGCAGCCCAAGGACTAGCGGGAGGGCCGGGGAGCTGTTTTTT; CDR3: CASSPRTSGRAGELFF
length: 13; V: TRBV30; D: TRBD1; size: few; J: TRBJ1-1; DNA: TGTGCCTGGAGGGACAGGGTGTACACTGAAGCTTTCTTT; CDR3: CAWRDRVYTEAFF
length: 13; V: TRBV20-1; D: NA; size: NA; J: TRBJ2-7; DNA: TGCAGTGCTCGCGTTGGGGGCAAATACGAGCAGTACTTC; CDR3: CSARVGGKYEQYF
length: 12; V: TRBV24-1; D: NA; size: NA; J: TRBJ1-2; DNA: TGTGCCACCAGTGTTGGCAGGGATGGCTACACCTTC; CDR3: CATSVGRDGYTF
length: 12; V: TRBV7-2; D: NA; size: few; J: TRBJ1-2; DNA: TGTGCCAGCAGCTTTCGGCCCTATGGCTACACCTTC; CDR3: CASSFRPYGYTF
length: 16; V: TRBV18; D: TRBD1; size: NA; J: TRBJ1-5; DNA: TGTGCCAGCTCACCGTTGGGACAGGGAAGCAATCAGCCCCAGCATTTT; CDR3: CASSPLGQGSNQPQHF
length: 13; V: TRBV12-3/TRBV12-4; D: NA; size: few; J: TRBJ2-2; DNA: TGTGCCACAGCTGTGGGGGGCACCGGGGAGCTGTTTTTT; CDR3: CATAVGGTGELFF
length: 12; V: TRBV7-2; D: NA; size: NA; J: TRBJ1-4; DNA: TGTGCCAGCACCCGCCCTAATGAAAAACTGTTTTTT; CDR3: CASTRPNEKLFF
length: 15; V: TRBV7-2; D: TRBD1; size: few; J: TRBJ1-2; DNA: TGTGCCAGCAGCTTTATAAAAGGGACAGCCCATGGCTACACCTTC; CDR3: CASSFIKGTAHGYTF
length: 13; V: TRBV7-2; D: NA; size: few; J: TRBJ2-4; DNA: TGTGCCAGCAGCTTCCTGGGTGGAAACATTCAGTACTTC; CDR3: CASSFLGGNIQYF
length: 13; V: TRBV20-1; D: NA; size: few; J: TRBJ1-2; DNA: TGCAGTGCTCCCCATGGGGCGGGCTATGGCTACACCTTC; CDR3: CSAPHGAGYGYTF